These 3 T cell receptor beta chains originate from one sample sequenced in a study of human T cells and chemical hapten exposure. TCRdb independently ran MiXCR on the RACE reads; one entry per CDR3 protein. The data show roughly 50,000 distinct CDR3 sequences, with 9.5% to 10% seen just once and roughly 10% held by the top ten. Described time point: pre-sensitization, week 0. Regarding treatment: therapeutic diphenylcyclopropenone sensitization with weekly scalp DPC. Extraction yielded total RNA from whole blood (unfractionated). The source material was whole blood, sampled in connection with sensitization to the hapten diphenylcyclopropenone (DPC). The receptors shown here come from a woman aged 25 to 39 with alopecia areata. Some clones in this sample may be carry-over from other donors' samples.

This CDR3 is CASSRYDRTTGELFF. Written as DNA, the CDR3 is TGTGCCAGCAGCCGATACGACAGAACCACCGGGGAGCTGTTTTTT. V is TRBV5-4 and J is TRBJ2-2, with D perhaps TRBD1 (5 bases). The ends were cut back, 4 bases at V and 4 bases at J, with 14 bases in the middle. The germline V gene encodes CDR1 SGHNT and CDR2 YYREEE (reference sequence). This CDR3 has 15 residues.

The sample holds a few counts of this clonotype. This rearrangement joins TRBV25-1 to TRBJ2-7; tentatively, D is TRBD1 (6 bases). The ends were cut back, 1 base at V and 3 bases at J, with 10 bases in the middle. The CDR3 is made up of 14 amino acids. CDR1 MGHDK and CDR2 SYGVNS come from the germline V gene. CDR3 nucleotides: TGTGCCAGCAGTGAATGGGGCAGGGGCTACGAGCAGTACTTC. Its translation is CASSEWGRGYEQYF.

This clonotype has more than one count but fewer than ten. This rearrangement joins TRBV28 to TRBJ2-1; TRBD2 aligns across 7 bases. The length of the CDR3 is 16 residues. J lost 5 bases, V lost 5 bases, and 12 bases had no gene match. Per germline, CDR1 MDHEN and CDR2 SYDVKM. The DNA for the CDR3 is TGTGCCAGCAGTCCACCACTAGCGATCGTCCACAATGAGCAGTTCTTC. Translating it yields CASSPPLAIVHNEQFF.